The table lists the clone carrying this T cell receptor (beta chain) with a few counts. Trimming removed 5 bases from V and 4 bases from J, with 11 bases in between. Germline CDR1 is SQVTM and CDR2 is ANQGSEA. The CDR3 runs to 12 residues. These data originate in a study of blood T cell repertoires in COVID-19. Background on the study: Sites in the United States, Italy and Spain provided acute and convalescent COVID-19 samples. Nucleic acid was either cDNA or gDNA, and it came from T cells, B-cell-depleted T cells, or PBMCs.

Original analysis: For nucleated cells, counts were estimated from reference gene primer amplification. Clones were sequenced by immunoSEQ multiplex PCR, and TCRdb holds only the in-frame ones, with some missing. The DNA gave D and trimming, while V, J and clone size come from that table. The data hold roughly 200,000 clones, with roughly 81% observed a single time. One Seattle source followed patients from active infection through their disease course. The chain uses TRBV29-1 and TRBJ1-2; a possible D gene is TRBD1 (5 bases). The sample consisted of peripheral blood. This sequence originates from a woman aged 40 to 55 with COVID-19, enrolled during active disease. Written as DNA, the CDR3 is TGCAGCGTTCAAGGGGCTACCTATGGCTACACCTTC. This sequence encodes CSVQGATYGYTF.